This TCR beta chain derives from a study of CD8+CD57+ T cells in acquired aplastic anemia. The V segment lost 7 bases and the J segment 7 bases; nucleotides outside the gene matches: 1. This CDR3 has 11 amino acids. Germline CDR1 and CDR2: SGHTA and FQGNSA. Many counts were recorded for this clonotype. TCR beta VDJ and CDR3 profiling used genomic DNA as template. Using its own MiXCR run on the reads, TCRdb lists one record per CDR3 protein. This sample has about 180,000 distinct CDR3 sequences, with under 55% found just once. This clonotype was obtained from a human donor in good health. Material for sequencing was sorted CD4+, CD8+, or CD8+CD57+ T cells (not recorded which) from PBMCs. The chain recombines TRBV7-2 with TRBJ2-1; 7 bases are shared with TRBD2. CDR3: CASKLANEQFF. The CDR3 DNA reads as TGTGCCAGCAAACTAGCGAATGAGCAGTTCTTC.